This T cell receptor beta chain was found in a study of T-cell memory formation after mild COVID-19. Germline values: CDR1 KGHDR, CDR2 SFDVKD. This CDR3 spans 14 amino acids. V lost 4 bases and J lost 3, with 9 bases in between. TCRdb re-called the 5' RACE reads with MiXCR, one entry per CDR3 protein. This table holds roughly 580,000 distinct CDR3 sequences, 18% found once. Sequences were obtained from PBMCs or a T cell subset sorted from them (not recorded which). This TCR came from an adult woman who had mild COVID-19 (a few samples of this study predate the infection). Cell type and time point are not known. The rearrangement links TRBV24-1 to TRBJ1-5; D remains unclear. The CDR3 loop reads CATSDSGNNQPQHF. The DNA of the CDR3 is TGTGCCACCAGTGACAGTGGAAACAATCAGCCCCAGCATTTT.